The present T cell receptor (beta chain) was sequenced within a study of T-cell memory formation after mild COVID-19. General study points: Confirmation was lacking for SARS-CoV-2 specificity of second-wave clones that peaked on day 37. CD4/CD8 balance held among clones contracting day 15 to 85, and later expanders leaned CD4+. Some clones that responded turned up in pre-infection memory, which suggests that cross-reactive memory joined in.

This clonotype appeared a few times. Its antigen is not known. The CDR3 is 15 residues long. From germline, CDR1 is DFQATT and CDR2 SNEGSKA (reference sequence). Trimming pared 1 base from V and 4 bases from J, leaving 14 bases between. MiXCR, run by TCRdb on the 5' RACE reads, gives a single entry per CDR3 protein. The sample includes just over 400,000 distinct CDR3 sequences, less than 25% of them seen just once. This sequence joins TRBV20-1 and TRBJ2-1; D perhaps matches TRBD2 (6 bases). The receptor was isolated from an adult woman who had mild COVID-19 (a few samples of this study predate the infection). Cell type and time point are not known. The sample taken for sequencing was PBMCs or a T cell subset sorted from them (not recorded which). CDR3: CSARALRDLYNEQFF. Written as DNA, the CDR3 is TGCAGTGCTAGAGCCCTCCGGGACTTATACAATGAGCAGTTCTTC.